This T cell receptor (beta chain) was observed in a study of blood T cell dynamics during melanoma immunotherapy. Time point given: week 3, after first cycle of checkpoint inhibitor. Prior systemic cancer therapy, immunosuppressant use and other active malignancies excluded patients. The V gene's germline CDR1 is SGHTA and CDR2 FQGNSA. The CDR3 sequence is 15 residues long. Unmatched junction bases numbered 3, after V lost 4 bases and J lost 2 bases. Each bulk PBMC sample had 300 to 400 ng DNA loaded. Clones were read by immunoSEQ multiplex PCR, and TCRdb kept only the in-frame ones, dropping some. The sample shows more than 9,000 clones, 75% to 90% of them seen only once.

This TCR was recovered from a human donor with melanoma. Here the sequenced sample was blood, taken from a patient treated with checkpoint blockade. The genes are TRBV7-2 and TRBJ2-5; 11 nucleotides align to TRBD2. CDR3 bases: TGTGCCAGCAGCTCGGGACTAGCGGCGCAAGAGACCCAGTACTTC. Amino acids: CASSSGLAAQETQYF.